Described below is a single T cell receptor beta chain sequence and its context. The entry originates in a study of T cell changes during pregnancy in multiple sclerosis. Profiling relied on immunoSEQ multiplex PCR, and the TCRdb table lists in-frame clones only, not all of them. The top ten hold 2.5% of the sample, which has about 85,000 clones, just over 90% seen once. The CDR3 loop spans 19 amino acids. The TCR comes from a female donor with multiple sclerosis, enrolled in a pregnancy study. The chain is built from TRBV1 and TRBJ2-3; the table's D call of TRBD2 was not tested on the DNA. TRBV1 is a pseudogene. Source: peripheral blood, taken in the first trimester of pregnancy. The DNA of the CDR3 is TGCACCAGCAGCCAAGAAAGGACTAGCGGGGAGGAGGCCGCAGATACGCAGTATTTT. Translated: CTSSQERTSGEEAADTQYF.